A selection of T cell receptor beta chains follows, all from one sample in a study of shared clonotypes between healthy human individuals. Data came from immunoSEQ multiplex PCR; TCRdb stores just in-frame clones and leaves some out. The table lists some 2.3 million clones, approximately 95% of them singletons. Sequences were obtained from naive CD4+ T cells from PBMCs. The receptors shown here come from a man younger than 35 in good health. Some clones in this sample may be carry-over from other donors' samples. CDR3s include the opening cysteine and the closing phenylalanine or tryptophan. D genes are given only for firm matches. Rows may omit the clone size; those that give it use once, few, many or a size class.

>-|13|TRBD1|TRBJ1-2|TRBV6-1
TGTGCCAGCACCCCGACAGGGGATGGTGGCTACACCTTC
CASTPTGDGGYTF
>-|12|-|TRBJ2-3|TRBV30
TGTGCCTGGACCAGAGCTGGAGATACGCAGTATTTT
CAWTRAGDTQYF
>-|14|-|TRBJ1-1|TRBV7-3
TGTGCCAGCAGCTTAGGTCAGTACAACACTGAAGCTTTCTTT
CASSLGQYNTEAFF
>-|14|-|TRBJ2-4|TRBV19
TGTGCCAGTAACCCCACGTCGGCCAAAAACATTCAGTACTTC
CASNPTSAKNIQYF
>-|15|TRBD2|TRBJ2-1|TRBV2
TGTGCCAGCAGCCTAGCGGGCAGCTCCTACAATGAGCAGTTCTTC
CASSLAGSSYNEQFF
>once|11|-|TRBJ2-2|TRBV6-1
TGTGCCGGACAAGGAAGCGGGGAGCTGTTTTTT
CAGQGSGELFF
>-|16|-|TRBJ2-7|TRBV5-1
TGCGCCAGCAGCTTGTCGTTCGGCGGCGCCGGGTACGAGCAGTACTTC
CASSLSFGGAGYEQYF
>once|13|-|TRBJ2-7|TRBV29-1
TGCAGCGTTGCCGGAATATTCTCCTACGAGCAGTACTTC
CSVAGIFSYEQYF
>-|15|-|TRBJ2-1|TRBV5-6
TGTGCCAGCAGCGCTGTGGGTACTGACTACAATGAGCAGTTCTTC
CASSAVGTDYNEQFF
>-|17|-|TRBJ2-5|TRBV27
TGTGCCAGCAGACCTACTCCGACAGGCTGGGTCGGGGAGACCCAGTACTTC
CASRPTPTGWVGETQYF
>-|12|-|TRBJ2-1|TRBV29-1
TGCAGCGTTGACGGGGGAATCGATGAGCAGTTCTTC
CSVDGGIDEQFF
>-|18|TRBD1|TRBJ1-5|TRBV5-1
TGCGCCAGCAGCTTGCGGCCCACCGGACAGGGAAGCAATCAGCCCCAGCATTTT
CASSLRPTGQGSNQPQHF
>-|12|-|TRBJ2-7|TRBV28
TGTGCCAGCAGTTTTTCGATCCACGAGCAGTACTTC
CASSFSIHEQYF
>-|15|-|TRBJ2-5|TRBV5-1
TGCGCCAGCAGAACCGGCCCTGCGCTACAAGAGACCCAGTACTTC
CASRTGPALQETQYF
>-|15|-|TRBJ2-1|TRBV5-6
TGTGCCAGCAGCTTCATATTTGGCTCCTACAATGAGCAGTTCTTC
CASSFIFGSYNEQFF
>-|13|-|TRBJ1-5|TRBV30
TGTGCCTGGACCCCCGGGGGGAGTCAGCCCCAGCATTTT
CAWTPGGSQPQHF
>-|12|-|TRBJ1-5|TRBV5-1
TGCGCCAGCAGCTGGGACGGCTGGCCCCAGCATTTT
CASSWDGWPQHF
>-|17|TRBD2|TRBJ2-1|TRBV7-3
TGTGCCAGCAGCTTAATGTCGGTAGCGGGAGCGCAAAATGAGCAGTTCTTC
CASSLMSVAGAQNEQFF
>-|14|-|TRBJ2-3|TRBV4-2
TGTGCCAGCAGCCAAGTTTCTAGCTTAGATACGCAGTATTTT
CASSQVSSLDTQYF
>-|16|-|TRBJ2-7|TRBV2
TGTGCCAGCACCCCGGGTGGGGGAGCCCGGGCCTACGAGCAGTACTTC
CASTPGGGARAYEQYF
>-|16|TRBD2|TRBJ2-7|TRBV5-1
TGCGCCAGCAGCTTGGTGGGGCTAGCGGGAGTTGGCGAGCAGTACTTC
CASSLVGLAGVGEQYF
>-|13|-|TRBJ2-7|TRBV7-3
TGTGCCAGCAGCTTAGGCCTACAGGTTGAGCAGTACTTC
CASSLGLQVEQYF
>-|14|-|TRBJ1-4|TRBV6-6
TGTGCCAGCAGGTACACCCTTATTAGTGAAAAACTGTTTTTT
CASRYTLISEKLFF
>few|14|-|TRBJ1-1|TRBV14
TGTGCCAGCAGCCAATCCCTGTCCGTTGCGATCGCTTTCTTT
CASSQSLSVAIAFF
>-|18|-|TRBJ2-3|TRBV15
TGTGCCACCAGCAGAGATCCGGGGGCTAGCAAACGCACAGATACGCAGTATTTT
CATSRDPGASKRTDTQYF
>-|18|-|TRBJ2-6|TRBV7-9
TGTGCCAGCACTCGGCGCCTACAGGGTCGAACTGGGGCCAACGTCCTGACTTTC
CASTRRLQGRTGANVLTF
>-|15|TRBD1|TRBJ1-1|TRBV6-6
TGTGCCAGCAGTTGGCCCGGGACAGGGAAGAATGAAGCTTTCTTT
CASSWPGTGKNEAFF
>few|13|TRBD1|TRBJ1-1|TRBV28
TGTGCCAGCTTTACCTCCATCCCCGGGACAGGTCTCTTT
CASFTSIPGTGLF
>-|15|-|TRBJ1-4|TRBV28
TGTGCCAGCAGTGCCCCAGGGACACTGAGAGGGGGATTGATTTTT
CASSAPGTLRGGLIF
>once|15|TRBD2|TRBJ2-1|TRBV28
TGTGCCAGCAGTTTGGGAGGGGCAGTGAGAAATGAGCAGTTCTTC
CASSLGGAVRNEQFF
>-|13|-|TRBJ2-3|TRBV19
TGTGCCAGTAGTATGAGTAGCACAGATACGCAGTATTTT
CASSMSSTDTQYF
>-|15|-|TRBJ1-5|TRBV6-6
TGTGCCAGCAGTTCTCCCCCAGGGGTGGGCCAGCCCCAGCATTTT
CASSSPPGVGQPQHF
>-|14|-|TRBJ2-3|TRBV18
TGTGCCAGCTCACCCAGACTAAGCACAGATACGCAGTATTTT
CASSPRLSTDTQYF